This T cell receptor beta chain originates from a study of cytomegalovirus exposure and HLA in healthy donors. The PCR used 60 Vbeta and 13 Jbeta primers. Clones were sequenced by immunoSEQ multiplex PCR, and TCRdb holds only the in-frame ones, with some missing. In total, the table holds tens of thousands of clones. With respect to this clone: Antigen specificity is unknown.

Broader study findings: For most subjects, TCR beta sequences were reported to predict HLA-A and HLA-B alleles with accuracy. Association of a missense DCLRE1C variant with TCR beta V- and J-gene trimming was reported in a later analysis. TCR beta sequences numbering 15,000 to 20,000 were associated with HLA alleles at 0.05 false discovery rate in a later analysis. TCR sequences were mostly rare, though some public TCRs occurred in many donors.

The CDR3 is 14 amino acids. The germline V and J ends were trimmed by 0 bases and 4 bases, with 9 bases remaining between them. From germline, CDR1 is MNHEY and CDR2 SVGAGI. The sample comprised PBMCs. This chain links TRBV6-5 with TRBJ1-2, with D possibly matching TRBD1 (6 bases). The origin of this receptor is a woman in her forties in good health and CMV-seropositive. The CDR3 coding sequence is TGTGCCAGCAGTTACTCGTCAGGGGTCTATGGCTACACCTTC. Its translation: CASSYSSGVYGYTF.